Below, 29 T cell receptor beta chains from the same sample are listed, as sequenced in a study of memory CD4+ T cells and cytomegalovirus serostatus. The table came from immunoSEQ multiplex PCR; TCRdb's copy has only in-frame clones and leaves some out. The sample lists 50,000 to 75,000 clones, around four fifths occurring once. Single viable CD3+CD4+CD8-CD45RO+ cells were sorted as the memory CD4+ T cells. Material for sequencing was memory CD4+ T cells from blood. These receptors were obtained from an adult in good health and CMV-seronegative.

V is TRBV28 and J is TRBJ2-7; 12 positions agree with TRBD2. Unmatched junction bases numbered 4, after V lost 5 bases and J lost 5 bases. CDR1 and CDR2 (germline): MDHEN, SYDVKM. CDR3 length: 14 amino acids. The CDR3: CASSPSGRADEQYF. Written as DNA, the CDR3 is TGTGCCAGCAGTCCTAGCGGGAGGGCGGACGAGCAGTACTTC.

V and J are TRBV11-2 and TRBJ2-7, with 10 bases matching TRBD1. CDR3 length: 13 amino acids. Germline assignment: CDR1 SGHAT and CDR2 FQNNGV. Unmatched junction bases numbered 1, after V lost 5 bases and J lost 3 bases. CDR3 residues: CASSRTGGYEQYF. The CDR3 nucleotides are TGTGCCAGCAGCCGGACAGGGGGCTACGAGCAGTACTTC.

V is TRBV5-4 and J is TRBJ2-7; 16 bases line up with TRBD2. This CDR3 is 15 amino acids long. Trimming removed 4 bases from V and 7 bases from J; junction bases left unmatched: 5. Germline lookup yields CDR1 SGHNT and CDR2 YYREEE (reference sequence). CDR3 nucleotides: TGTGCCAGCAGCCCGGGGACTAGCGGGAGGGGTGAGCAGTACTTC. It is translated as CASSPGTSGRGEQYF.

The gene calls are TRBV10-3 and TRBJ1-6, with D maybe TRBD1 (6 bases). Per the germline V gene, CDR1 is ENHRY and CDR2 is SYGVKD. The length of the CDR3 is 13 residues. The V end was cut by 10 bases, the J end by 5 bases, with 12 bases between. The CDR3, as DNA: TGTGCCAACAGGGTCGGTAATAATTCACCCCTCCACTTT. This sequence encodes CANRVGNNSPLHF.

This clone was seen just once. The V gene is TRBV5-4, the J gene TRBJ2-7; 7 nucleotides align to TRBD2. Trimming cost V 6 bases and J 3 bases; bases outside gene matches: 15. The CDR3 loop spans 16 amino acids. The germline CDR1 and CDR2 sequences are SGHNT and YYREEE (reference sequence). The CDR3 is CASNSGGEGPIYEQYF. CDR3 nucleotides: TGTGCCAGCAACTCAGGAGGGGAGGGCCCCATCTACGAGCAGTACTTC.

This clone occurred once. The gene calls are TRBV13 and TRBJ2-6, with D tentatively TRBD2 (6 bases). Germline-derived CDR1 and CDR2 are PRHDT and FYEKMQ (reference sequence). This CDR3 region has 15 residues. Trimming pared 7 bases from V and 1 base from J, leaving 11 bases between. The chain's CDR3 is CASNLRGSGANVLTF. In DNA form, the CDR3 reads TGTGCCAGCAATCTCCGGGGGTCTGGGGCCAACGTCCTGACTTTC.

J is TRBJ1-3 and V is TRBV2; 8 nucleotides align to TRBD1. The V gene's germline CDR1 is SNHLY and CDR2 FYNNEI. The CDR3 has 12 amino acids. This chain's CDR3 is CAATGEGNTIYF. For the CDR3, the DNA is TGTGCAGCGACAGGGGAAGGAAACACCATATATTTT.

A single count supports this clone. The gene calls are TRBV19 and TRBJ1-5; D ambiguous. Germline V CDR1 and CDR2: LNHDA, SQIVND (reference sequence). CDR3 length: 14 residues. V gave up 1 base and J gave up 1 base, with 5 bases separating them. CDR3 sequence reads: CASSIVGSNQPQHF. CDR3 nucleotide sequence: TGTGCCAGTAGTATAGTGGGGAGCAATCAGCCCCAGCATTTT. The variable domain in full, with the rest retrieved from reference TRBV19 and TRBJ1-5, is DGGITQSPKYLFRKEGQNVTLSCEQNLNHDAMYWYRQDPGQGLRLIYYSQIVNDFQKGDIAEGYSVSREKKESFPLTVTSAQKNPTAFYLCASSIVGSNQPQHFGDGTRLSIL.

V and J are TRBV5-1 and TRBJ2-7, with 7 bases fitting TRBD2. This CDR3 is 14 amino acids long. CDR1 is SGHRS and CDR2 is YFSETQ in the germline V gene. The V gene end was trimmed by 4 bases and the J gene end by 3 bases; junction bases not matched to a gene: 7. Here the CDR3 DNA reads TGCGCCAGCAGCCCGACTAGCTTTAGCTACGAGCAGTACTTC. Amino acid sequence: CASSPTSFSYEQYF.

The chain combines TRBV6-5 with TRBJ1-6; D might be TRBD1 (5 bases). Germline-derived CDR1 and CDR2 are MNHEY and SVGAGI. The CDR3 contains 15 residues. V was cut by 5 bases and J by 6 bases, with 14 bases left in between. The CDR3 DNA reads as TGTGCCAGCAGTCTCCGGGACGGCTCTAATTCACCCCTCCACTTT. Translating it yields CASSLRDGSNSPLHF.

CDR3 amino acids: CASSYGGTAYGYTF. In nucleotides, the CDR3 is TGTGCCAGCAGTTACGGTGGGACAGCCTATGGCTACACCTTC. The gene calls are TRBV6-5 and TRBJ1-2, with TRBD1 matching over 7 bases. The ends lost 2 bases at V and 4 bases at J; junction bases unmatched: 4. Germline-derived CDR1 and CDR2 are MNHEY and SVGAGI. This CDR3 is built from 14 residues.

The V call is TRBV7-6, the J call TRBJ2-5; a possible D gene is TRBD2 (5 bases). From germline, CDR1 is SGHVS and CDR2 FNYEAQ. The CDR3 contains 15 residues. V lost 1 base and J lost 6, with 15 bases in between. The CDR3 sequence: CASSLEAGAGKTQYF. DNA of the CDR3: TGTGCCAGCAGCTTAGAAGCCGGCGCCGGGAAGACCCAGTACTTC.

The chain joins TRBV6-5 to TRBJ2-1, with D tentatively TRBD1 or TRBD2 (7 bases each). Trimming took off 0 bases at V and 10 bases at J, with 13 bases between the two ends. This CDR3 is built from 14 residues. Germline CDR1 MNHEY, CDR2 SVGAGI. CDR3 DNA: TGTGCCAGCAGTTACTCTAAGGGAGGGGGCGAGCAGTTCTTC. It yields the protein CASSYSKGGGEQFF.

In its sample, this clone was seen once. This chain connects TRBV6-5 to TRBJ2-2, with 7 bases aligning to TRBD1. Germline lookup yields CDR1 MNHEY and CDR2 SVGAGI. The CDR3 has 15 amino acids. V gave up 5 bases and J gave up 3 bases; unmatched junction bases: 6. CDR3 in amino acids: CASSPRQGHTGELFF. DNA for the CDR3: TGTGCCAGCAGTCCCCGACAGGGTCACACCGGGGAGCTGTTTTTT.

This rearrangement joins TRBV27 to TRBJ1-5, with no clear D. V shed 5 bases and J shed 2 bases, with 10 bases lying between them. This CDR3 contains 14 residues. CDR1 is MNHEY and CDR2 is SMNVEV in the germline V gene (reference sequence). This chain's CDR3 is CASSRISGNQPQHF. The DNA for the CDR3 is TGTGCCAGCAGTCGGATTTCCGGCAATCAGCCCCAGCATTTT.

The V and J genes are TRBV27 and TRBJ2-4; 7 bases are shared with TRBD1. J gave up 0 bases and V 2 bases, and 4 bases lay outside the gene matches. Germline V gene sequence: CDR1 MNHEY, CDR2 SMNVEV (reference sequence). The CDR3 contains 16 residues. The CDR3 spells CASSLDQGVAKNIQYF. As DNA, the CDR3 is TGTGCCAGCAGTTTAGATCAGGGGGTAGCCAAAAACATTCAGTACTTC.

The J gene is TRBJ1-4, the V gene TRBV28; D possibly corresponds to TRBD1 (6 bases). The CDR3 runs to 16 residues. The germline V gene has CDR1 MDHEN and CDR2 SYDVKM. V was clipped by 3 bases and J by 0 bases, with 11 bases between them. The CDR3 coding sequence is TGTGCCAGCAGTTTGGACAGACCAACAACTAATGAAAAACTGTTTTTT. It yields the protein CASSLDRPTTNEKLFF.

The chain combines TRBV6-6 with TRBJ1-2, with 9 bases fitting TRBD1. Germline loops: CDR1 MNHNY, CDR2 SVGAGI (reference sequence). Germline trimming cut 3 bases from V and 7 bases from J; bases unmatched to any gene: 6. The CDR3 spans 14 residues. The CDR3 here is CASSYWGQGFGYTF. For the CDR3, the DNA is TGTGCCAGCAGTTATTGGGGACAGGGTTTTGGCTACACCTTC.

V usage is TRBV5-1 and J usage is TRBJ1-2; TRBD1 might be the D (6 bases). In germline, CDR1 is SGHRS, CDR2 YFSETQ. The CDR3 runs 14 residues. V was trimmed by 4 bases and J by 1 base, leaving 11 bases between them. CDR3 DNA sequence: TGCGCCAGCAGCCCGAGAGGGGGTAACTATGGCTACACCTTC. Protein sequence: CASSPRGGNYGYTF. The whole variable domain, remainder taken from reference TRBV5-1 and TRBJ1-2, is KAGVTQTPRYLIKTRGQQVTLSCSPISGHRSVSWYQQTPGQGLQFLFEYFSETQRNKGNFPGRFSGRQFSNSRSEMNVSTLELGDSALYLCASSPRGGNYGYTFGSGTRLTVV.

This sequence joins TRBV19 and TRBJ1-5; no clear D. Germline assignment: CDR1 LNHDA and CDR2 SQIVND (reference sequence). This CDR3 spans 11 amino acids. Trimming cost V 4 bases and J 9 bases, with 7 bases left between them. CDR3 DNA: TGTGCCAGTAGTACCCGGGGGCCCCAGCATTTT. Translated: CASSTRGPQHF.

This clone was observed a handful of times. This chain's CDR3 is CASSLGQEFAKDSYNEQFF. In DNA, the CDR3 is TGTGCCAGCAGCTTAGGACAGGAGTTCGCTAAAGATTCCTACAATGAGCAGTTCTTC. The chain has TRBV7-9 and TRBJ2-1; D might be TRBD1 (6 bases). This CDR3 contains 19 residues. The V gene lost 1 base and the J gene lost 1 base, with 20 bases spanning the gap. Germline lookup yields CDR1 SEHNR and CDR2 FQNEAQ (reference sequence).

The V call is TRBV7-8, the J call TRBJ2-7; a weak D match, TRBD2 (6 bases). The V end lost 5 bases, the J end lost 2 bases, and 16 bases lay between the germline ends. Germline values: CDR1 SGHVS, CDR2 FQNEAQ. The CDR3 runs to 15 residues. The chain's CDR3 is CASSPVGGTTYEQYF. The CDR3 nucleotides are TGTGCCAGCAGCCCTGTAGGAGGGACCACCTACGAGCAGTACTTC.

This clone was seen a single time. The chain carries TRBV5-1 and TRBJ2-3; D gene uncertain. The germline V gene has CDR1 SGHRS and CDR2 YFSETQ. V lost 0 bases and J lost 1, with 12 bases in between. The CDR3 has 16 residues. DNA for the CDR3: TGCGCCAGCAGCTTGGAGATAGGCTCTGGCACAGATACGCAGTATTTT. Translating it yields CASSLEIGSGTDTQYF. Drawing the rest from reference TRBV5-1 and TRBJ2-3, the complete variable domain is KAGVTQTPRYLIKTRGQQVTLSCSPISGHRSVSWYQQTPGQGLQFLFEYFSETQRNKGNFPGRFSGRQFSNSRSEMNVSTLELGDSALYLCASSLEIGSGTDTQYFGPGTRLTVL.

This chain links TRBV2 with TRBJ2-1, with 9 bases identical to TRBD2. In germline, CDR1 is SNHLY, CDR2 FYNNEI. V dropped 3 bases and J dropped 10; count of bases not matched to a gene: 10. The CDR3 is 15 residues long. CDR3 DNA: TGTGCCAGCAGTGAGACGGCGGGGGGGCTAGGAGAGCAGTTCTTC. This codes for CASSETAGGLGEQFF.

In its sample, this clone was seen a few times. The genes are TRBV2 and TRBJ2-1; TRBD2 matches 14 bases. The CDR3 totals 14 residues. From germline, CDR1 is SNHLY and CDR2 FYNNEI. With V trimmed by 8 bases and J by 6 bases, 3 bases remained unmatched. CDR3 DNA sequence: TGTGCCAGCGCGGGACTAGCGGGAGCCAATGAGCAGTTCTTC. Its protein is CASAGLAGANEQFF.

The CDR3 sequence: CASSLPGGSGTQYF. CDR3 nucleotide sequence: TGTGCCAGCAGTCTCCCAGGGGGCTCGGGGACCCAGTACTTC. The rearrangement joins TRBV28 to TRBJ2-5, with 8 bases lining up with TRBD1. V shed 5 bases and J 7 bases; nucleotides not matched to a gene: 9. The germline V gene encodes CDR1 MDHEN and CDR2 SYDVKM. The CDR3 extends over 14 amino acids.

CDR3 coding DNA: TGTGCCAGCAGTTCCCCGCGCACGGGAAACTATGGCTACACCTTC. It translates to CASSSPRTGNYGYTF. The chain recombines TRBV27 with TRBJ1-2, with D uncertain. The CDR3 spans 15 residues. Germline CDR1 reads MNHEY; CDR2 reads SMNVEV (reference sequence). V lost 4 bases and J 2 bases, leaving 14 bases between the germline ends.

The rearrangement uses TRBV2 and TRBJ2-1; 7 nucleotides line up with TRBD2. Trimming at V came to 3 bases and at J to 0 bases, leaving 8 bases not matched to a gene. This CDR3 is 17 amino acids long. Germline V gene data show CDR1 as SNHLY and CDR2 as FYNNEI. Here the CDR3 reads CASSDPRRGSSYNEQFF. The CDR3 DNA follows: TGTGCCAGCAGTGATCCTCGGCGCGGGAGCTCCTACAATGAGCAGTTCTTC.

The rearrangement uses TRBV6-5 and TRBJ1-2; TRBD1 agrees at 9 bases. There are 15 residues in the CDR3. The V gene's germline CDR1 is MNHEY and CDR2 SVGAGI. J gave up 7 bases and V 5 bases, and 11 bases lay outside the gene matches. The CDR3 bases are TGTGCCAGCAGTCCGTACAGGGGGCAGGGTCCTGGCTACACCTTC. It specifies CASSPYRGQGPGYTF.